A single sample is the source of the 29 T cell receptor beta chains below, sequenced in a study of CD8 T cells in Susac syndrome. Random hexamers were used to reverse transcribe the RNA input (about 0.5 to 1 ug). Each CDR3 protein is one row after TCRdb ran MiXCR on the immunoSEQ multiplex PCR reads. The data show approximately 74,000 distinct CDR3 sequences, with around 94% seen just once and under 1% held by the top ten. The sample taken for sequencing was CD8+ T cells from PBMCs. These receptors originate from a human donor with Susac syndrome.

The chain links TRBV20-1 to TRBJ1-1, with 9 positions matching TRBD1. This CDR3 has 14 residues. The V gene's germline CDR1 is DFQATT and CDR2 SNEGSKA (reference sequence). J lost 5 bases, V lost 6 bases, and 10 bases had no gene match. The CDR3 sequence: CSARRDREYTEAFF. The CDR3 DNA sequence: TGCAGTGCCCGACGGGACAGGGAGTATACTGAAGCTTTCTTT.

V gene TRBV30 combines with J gene TRBJ1-3; no definite D call. The CDR3 loop spans 11 amino acids. V was cut by 3 bases and J by 3 bases, with 3 bases left in between. The germline gives CDR1 GTSNPN, CDR2 SVGIG (reference sequence). CDR3 residues: CAWSLGNTIYF. In nucleotides, the CDR3 is TGTGCCTGGAGCCTTGGAAACACCATATATTTT.

V is TRBV30 and J is TRBJ2-7; tentatively, D is TRBD1 (5 bases). Trimming took off 5 bases at V and 0 bases at J, with 5 bases between the two ends. The CDR3 extends over 11 amino acids. The germline V gene encodes CDR1 GTSNPN and CDR2 SVGIG (reference sequence). The CDR3 region has the DNA TGTGCCTGGGGGGCCTCCTACGAGCAGTACTTC. Protein sequence: CAWGASYEQYF.

The V gene is TRBV15, the J gene TRBJ2-7; 9 bases match TRBD1. This CDR3 comprises 14 residues. J gave up 0 bases and V 7 bases, and 4 bases lay outside the gene matches. Germline lookup yields CDR1 LNHNV and CDR2 YYDKDF (reference sequence). The CDR3 protein is CATNPGQGSYEQYF. DNA of the CDR3: TGTGCCACCAATCCGGGACAGGGCTCCTACGAGCAGTACTTC.

This clonotype was detected only once. This CDR3 is CASSQDEGFGRLTKNIQYF. In DNA form, the CDR3 reads TGTGCCAGCAGCCAAGATGAAGGTTTTGGACGGCTTACCAAAAACATTCAGTACTTC. This chain connects TRBV4-2 to TRBJ2-4; the D is unclear. V was pared by 0 bases and J by 2 bases, with 20 bases between. Germline V gene lookup returns CDR1 LGHNA and CDR2 YNFKEQ. The CDR3 is made up of 19 amino acids.

The chain's CDR3 is CASSQLADFSYEQYF. The CDR3 nucleotides read TGCGCCAGCAGCCAATTAGCGGACTTCTCCTACGAGCAGTACTTC. This sequence joins TRBV4-3 and TRBJ2-7; D perhaps matches TRBD2 (6 bases). Germline lookup yields CDR1 LGHNA and CDR2 YSLEER. This CDR3 comprises 15 residues. Trimming removed 2 bases at V and 0 bases at J, with 11 bases between.

The chain joins TRBV7-9 to TRBJ2-7; 12 nucleotides line up with TRBD2. Trimming removed 3 bases from V and 3 bases from J; junction bases left unmatched: 3. The CDR3 totals 15 residues. Germline V gene sequence: CDR1 SEHNR, CDR2 FQNEAQ (reference sequence). As DNA, the CDR3 is TGTGCCAGCAGCTTCCCGACTAGCGGGAGCTACGAGCAGTACTTC. Translating gives CASSFPTSGSYEQYF. Filled out from reference TRBV7-9 and TRBJ2-7, the complete variable domain reads DTGVSQNPRHKITKRGQNVTFRCDPISEHNRLYWYRQTLGQGPEFLTYFQNEAQLEKSRLLSDRFSAERPKGSFSTLEIQRTEQGDSAMYLCASSFPTSGSYEQYFGPGTRLTVT.

This clonotype was observed a single time. The chain is built from TRBV5-4 and TRBJ2-7; 10 nucleotides line up with TRBD2. CDR3 length: 16 residues. CDR1 is SGHNT, CDR2 YYREEE, per germline (reference sequence). Germline trimming cut 4 bases from V and 2 bases from J; bases unmatched to any gene: 9. CDR3: CASSPFGLAAAYEQYF. In nucleotides, the CDR3 is TGTGCCAGCAGCCCCTTCGGACTAGCGGCAGCCTACGAGCAGTACTTC.

In this sample, this clonotype turned up once. The genes are TRBV24-1 and TRBJ2-5; D call uncertain. V dropped 3 bases and J dropped 0 bases, with 7 bases sitting between them. The CDR3 consists of 14 residues. Germline-derived CDR1 and CDR2 are KGHDR and SFDVKD. The CDR3 spells CATSDNGYQETQYF. The CDR3 region has the DNA TGTGCCACCAGTGATAATGGGTACCAAGAGACCCAGTACTTC.

The genes are TRBV12-3 or TRBV12-4 and TRBJ2-2; 8 nucleotides line up with TRBD1. Unmatched junction bases numbered 6, after V lost 6 bases and J lost 3 bases. The CDR3 has 15 amino acids. The CDR3 DNA is TGTGCCAGCAGCGGACAGGGAAAGGACACCGGGGAGCTGTTTTTT. Translation: CASSGQGKDTGELFF.

The chain joins TRBV6-5 to TRBJ2-1; D call uncertain. The germline CDR1 and CDR2 sequences are MNHEY and SVGAGI. This CDR3 is built from 15 residues. The ends were cut back, 0 bases at V and 0 bases at J, with 6 bases in the middle. CDR3 DNA: TGTGCCAGCAGTTACTCCCTGAGCTCCTACAATGAGCAGTTCTTC. It specifies CASSYSLSSYNEQFF.

The chain has TRBV5-6 and TRBJ1-5, with TRBD1 identical over 8 bases. The CDR3 spans 14 residues. V was clipped by 4 bases and J by 4 bases; unmatched bases: 4. CDR1 SGHDT and CDR2 YYEEEE come from the germline V gene. CDR3 region: CASSRTGWNQPQHF. For the CDR3, the DNA is TGTGCCAGCAGCCGGACAGGGTGGAATCAGCCCCAGCATTTT.

This clonotype has only one observation. The chain uses TRBV28 and TRBJ2-7; a weak D match, TRBD2 (5 bases). V was trimmed by 7 bases and J by 7 bases, leaving 17 bases between them. CDR1 and CDR2 from the germline V gene are MDHEN and SYDVKM. The CDR3 consists of 13 residues. In DNA form, the CDR3 reads TGTGCCAGCACCGCTTCCCAAACGGGGGAGCAGTACTTC. This sequence encodes CASTASQTGEQYF.

J is TRBJ1-2 and V is TRBV6-5; D ambiguous. The CDR3 consists of 14 residues. V was clipped by 2 bases and J by 3 bases, with 10 bases between them. CDR1 is MNHEY and CDR2 is SVGAGI in the germline V gene. CDR3 sequence: CASSYMGEDYGYTF. CDR3 nucleotides: TGTGCCAGCAGTTACATGGGCGAGGACTATGGCTACACCTTC.

This clonotype was seen more than once but under ten times. V usage is TRBV27 and J usage is TRBJ2-3; the D is unclear. V lost 0 bases and J 2 bases, leaving 3 bases between the germline ends. The CDR3 covers 13 residues. Germline V gene lookup returns CDR1 MNHEY and CDR2 SMNVEV (reference sequence). CDR3: CASSLSATDTQYF. For the CDR3, the DNA is TGTGCCAGCAGTTTATCCGCCACAGATACGCAGTATTTT.

The CDR3 spells CALELRADVLGYF. DNA of the CDR3: TGTGCCCTAGAACTGCGGGCCGACGTCCTTGGGTATTTT. The chain uses TRBV19 and TRBJ2-3, with D perhaps matching TRBD2 (5 bases). Deletions cut 11 bases from V and 14 bases from J, with 26 bases between. The CDR3 is made up of 13 amino acids. Germline V gene lookup returns CDR1 LNHDA and CDR2 SQIVND (reference sequence).

This clonotype was observed a single time. This chain connects TRBV30 to TRBJ2-7, with D perhaps matching TRBD1 (6 bases). With 2 bases removed from V and 3 bases from J, the gap between germline ends came to 11 bases. The length of the CDR3 is 13 residues. From germline, CDR1 is GTSNPN and CDR2 SVGIG (reference sequence). The CDR3 sequence: CAWSPGQIYEQYF. The CDR3 nucleotides read TGTGCCTGGAGTCCGGGACAAATCTACGAGCAGTACTTC.

This clonotype was observed a few times. This chain connects TRBV12-3 or TRBV12-4 to TRBJ1-4; D unclear. The germline V and J ends were trimmed by 3 bases and 2 bases, with 7 bases remaining between them. This CDR3 comprises 14 residues. CDR3 loop: CASSLAGTNEKLFF. The CDR3 DNA reads TGTGCCAGCAGTTTGGCTGGGACTAATGAAAAACTGTTTTTT.

This chain links TRBV12-3 or TRBV12-4 with TRBJ2-2; weak D call: TRBD2 (5 bases). CDR3 length: 13 amino acids. Trimming left V 1 base short and J 5 bases short, with 5 bases between. Written as DNA, the CDR3 is TGTGCCAGCAGTTTAGGGGAGACCGGGGAGCTGTTTTTT. Its translation: CASSLGETGELFF.

The gene calls are TRBV20-1 and TRBJ2-1; maybe TRBD2 (6 bases). V gave up 3 bases and J gave up 2 bases, with 17 bases separating them. Germline CDR1 DFQATT, CDR2 SNEGSKA (reference sequence). CDR3 length equals 16 residues. CDR3 sequence (DNA): TGCAGTGCTAGGGATTCCGGAGCGGGCCCCTACAATGAGCAGTTCTTC. Its protein is CSARDSGAGPYNEQFF.

V and J are TRBV6-4 and TRBJ2-1, with 11 bases fitting TRBD2. CDR1 and CDR2 (germline): MRHNA, SNTAGT. Trimming cost V 3 bases and J 9 bases; bases outside gene matches: 7. This CDR3 has 15 amino acids. The CDR3 region has the DNA TGTGCCAGCAGTGATAGCGGGGGGGCCTCGGGTGAGCAGTTCTTC. The encoded protein is CASSDSGGASGEQFF.

The J gene is TRBJ1-1, the V gene TRBV15; 9 bases are shared with TRBD1. This CDR3 is 14 amino acids long. Germline lookup yields CDR1 LNHNV and CDR2 YYDKDF (reference sequence). V lost 2 bases and J lost 6; bases outside the gene matches: 4. CDR3 in DNA: TGTGCCACCAGCAGACCGGGACAGGGACCTGAAGCTTTCTTT. This sequence encodes CATSRPGQGPEAFF.

This clonotype was seen just once. J is TRBJ2-4 and V is TRBV6-4; 12 positions match TRBD2. The CDR3 is 15 residues long. Trimming removed 0 bases from V and 6 bases from J; junction bases left unmatched: 0. The germline gives CDR1 MRHNA, CDR2 SNTAGT. The DNA for the CDR3 is TGTGCCAGCAGTGACTCGACTAGCGGGGGAAACATTCAGTACTTC. Its protein product is CASSDSTSGGNIQYF.

The rearrangement joins TRBV27 to TRBJ2-3; tentative D call: TRBD2 (6 bases). This CDR3 comprises 13 residues. V shed 8 bases and J shed 0 bases, with 9 bases lying between them. CDR1 and CDR2 (germline): MNHEY, SMNVEV (reference sequence). The CDR3 nucleotides are TGTGCCAGCCTAGCGCCTAGCACAGATACGCAGTATTTT. Protein product: CASLAPSTDTQYF.

J is TRBJ1-5 and V is TRBV27; possible D gene TRBD1, 6 bases. The germline CDR1 and CDR2 sequences are MNHEY and SMNVEV (reference sequence). The CDR3 is 16 residues long. Deletions cut 5 bases from V and 4 bases from J, with 18 bases between. CDR3 protein: CASSHQGRGLNQPQHF. CDR3 nucleotide sequence: TGTGCCAGCAGTCACCAGGGGCGCGGATTAAATCAGCCCCAGCATTTT.

V gene TRBV3-1 combines with J gene TRBJ2-5; D unclear. Germline assignment: CDR1 LGHDT and CDR2 YNNKEL (reference sequence). The ends were cut back, 0 bases at V and 2 bases at J, with 10 bases in the middle. The CDR3 spans 15 residues. The CDR3 DNA is TGTGCCAGCAGCCAAGATCGAGAAGGGCAAGAGACCCAGTACTTC. It is translated as CASSQDREGQETQYF.

This rearrangement joins TRBV4-3 to TRBJ2-1; D is ambiguous. CDR3 size: 14 residues. Germline lookup yields CDR1 LGHNA and CDR2 YSLEER. V gave up 1 base and J gave up 3 bases, with 7 bases separating them. Written as DNA, the CDR3 is TGCGCCAGCAGCCAAGGACGAGGCTACAATGAGCAGTTCTTC. Translating gives CASSQGRGYNEQFF.

V and J are TRBV29-1 and TRBJ2-3; D may be TRBD2 (6 bases). This CDR3 has 14 residues. In germline, CDR1 is SQVTM, CDR2 ANQGSEA. V was clipped by 6 bases and J by 0 bases, with 13 bases between them. The CDR3 coding sequence is TGCAGCGTCTGGGGGGTATTAAGCACAGATACGCAGTATTTT. Translated, it gives CSVWGVLSTDTQYF.

This chain links TRBV20-1 with TRBJ2-1, with a weak D call TRBD1 (5 bases). V was pared by 4 bases and J by 6 bases, with 10 bases between. The CDR3 length is 12 residues. Looked up from germline, CDR1 is DFQATT and CDR2 is SNEGSKA (reference sequence). CDR3 sequence: CSAIQVINEQFF. The DNA for the CDR3 is TGCAGTGCTATACAGGTTATCAATGAGCAGTTCTTC.